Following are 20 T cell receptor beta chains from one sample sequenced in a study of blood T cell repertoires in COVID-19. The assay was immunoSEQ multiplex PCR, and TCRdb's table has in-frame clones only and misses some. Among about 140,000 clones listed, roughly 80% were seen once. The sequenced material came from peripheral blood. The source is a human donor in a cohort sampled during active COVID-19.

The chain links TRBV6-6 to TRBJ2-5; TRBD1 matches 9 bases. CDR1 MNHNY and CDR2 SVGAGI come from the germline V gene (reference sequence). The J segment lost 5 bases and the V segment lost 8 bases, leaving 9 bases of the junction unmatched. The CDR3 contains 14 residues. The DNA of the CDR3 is TGTGCCAGCCTGAATGGACAGGGGTACGAGACCCAGTACTTC. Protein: CASLNGQGYETQYF.

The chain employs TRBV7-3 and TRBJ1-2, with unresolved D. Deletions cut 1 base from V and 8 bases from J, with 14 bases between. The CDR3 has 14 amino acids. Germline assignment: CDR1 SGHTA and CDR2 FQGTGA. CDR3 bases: TGTGCCAGCAGCTTAATAACCCCTATGACAGGCTACACCTTC. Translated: CASSLITPMTGYTF.

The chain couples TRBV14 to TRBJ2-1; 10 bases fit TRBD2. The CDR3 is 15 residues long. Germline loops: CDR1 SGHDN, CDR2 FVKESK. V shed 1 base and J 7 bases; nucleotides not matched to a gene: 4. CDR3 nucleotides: TGTGCCAGCAGCCAAGTAGCGGGGGGAGAGAATGAGCAGTTCTTC. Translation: CASSQVAGGENEQFF.

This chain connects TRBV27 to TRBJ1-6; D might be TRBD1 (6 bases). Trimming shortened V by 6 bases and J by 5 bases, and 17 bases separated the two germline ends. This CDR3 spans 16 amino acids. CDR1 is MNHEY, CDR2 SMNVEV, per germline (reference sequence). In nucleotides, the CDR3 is TGTGCCAGCAGCTACGCAGGGGTCTACAATAATTCACCCCTCCACTTT. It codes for CASSYAGVYNNSPLHF.

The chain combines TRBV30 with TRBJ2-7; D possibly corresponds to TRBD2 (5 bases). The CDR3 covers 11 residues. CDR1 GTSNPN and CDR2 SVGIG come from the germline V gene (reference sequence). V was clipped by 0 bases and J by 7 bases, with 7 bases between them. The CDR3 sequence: CAWSVREEQYV. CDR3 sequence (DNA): TGTGCCTGGAGTGTAAGGGAGGAGCAGTACGTC.

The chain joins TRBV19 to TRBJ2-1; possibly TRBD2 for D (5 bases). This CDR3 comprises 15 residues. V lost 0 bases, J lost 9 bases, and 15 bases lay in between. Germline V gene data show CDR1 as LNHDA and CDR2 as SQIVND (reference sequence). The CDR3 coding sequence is TGTGCCAGTAGTATAGACCTACTAAGGGCGGGTGAGCAGTTCTTC. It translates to CASSIDLLRAGEQFF. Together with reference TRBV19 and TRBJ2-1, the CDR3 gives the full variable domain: DGGITQSPKYLFRKEGQNVTLSCEQNLNHDAMYWYRQDPGQGLRLIYYSQIVNDFQKGDIAEGYSVSREKKESFPLTVTSAQKNPTAFYLCASSIDLLRAGEQFFGPGTRLTVL.

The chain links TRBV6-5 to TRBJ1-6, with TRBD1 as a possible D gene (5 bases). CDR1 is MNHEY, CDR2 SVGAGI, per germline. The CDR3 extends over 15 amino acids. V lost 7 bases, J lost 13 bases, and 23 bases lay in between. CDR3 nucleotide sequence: TGTGCCAGCAACGGGCATCAGGGCCCTAGTATGCCCCTCCACTTT. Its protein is CASNGHQGPSMPLHF.

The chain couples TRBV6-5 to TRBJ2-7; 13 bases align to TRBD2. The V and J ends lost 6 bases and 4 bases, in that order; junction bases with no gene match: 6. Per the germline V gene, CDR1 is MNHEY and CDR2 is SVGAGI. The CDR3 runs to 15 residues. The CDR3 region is CASSVTSGGVYEQYF. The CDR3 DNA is TGTGCCAGCAGCGTAACTAGCGGGGGGGTGTACGAGCAGTACTTC.

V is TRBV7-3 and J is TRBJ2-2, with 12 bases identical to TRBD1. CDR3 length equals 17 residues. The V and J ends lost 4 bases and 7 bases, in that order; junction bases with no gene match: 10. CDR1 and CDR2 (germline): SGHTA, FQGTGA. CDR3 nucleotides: TGTGCCAGCAGCTCCTCCCGTGGGACAGGGGGCATCGGGGAGCTGTTTTTT. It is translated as CASSSSRGTGGIGELFF.

The CDR3 nucleotides are TGCGCCAGCAGCTATGGACAGGGCACTGAAGCTTTCTTT. This sequence encodes CASSYGQGTEAFF. The chain recombines TRBV5-1 with TRBJ1-1, with TRBD1 matching 8 bases. The V segment lost 3 bases and the J segment 4 bases; nucleotides outside the gene matches: 2. The length of the CDR3 is 13 residues. Germline V gives CDR1 SGHRS, CDR2 YFSETQ.

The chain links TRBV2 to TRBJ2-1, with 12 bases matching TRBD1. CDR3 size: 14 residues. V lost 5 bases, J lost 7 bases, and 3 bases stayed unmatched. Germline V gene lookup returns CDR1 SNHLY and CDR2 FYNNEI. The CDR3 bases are TGTGCCAGCAGTAGGGACAGGGGGCGGAATGAGCAGTTCTTC. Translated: CASSRDRGRNEQFF. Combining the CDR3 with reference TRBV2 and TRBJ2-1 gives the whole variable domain EPEVTQTPSHQVTQMGQEVILRCVPISNHLYFYWYRQILGQKVEFLVSFYNNEISEKSEIFDDQFSVERPDGSNFTLKIRSTKLEDSAMYFCASSRDRGRNEQFFGPGTRLTVL.

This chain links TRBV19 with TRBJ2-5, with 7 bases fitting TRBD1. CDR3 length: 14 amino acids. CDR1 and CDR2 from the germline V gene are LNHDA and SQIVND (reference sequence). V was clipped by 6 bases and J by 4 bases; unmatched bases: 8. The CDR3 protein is CASRPRQGRETQYF. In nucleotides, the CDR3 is TGTGCCAGTAGGCCCCGACAGGGAAGAGAGACCCAGTACTTC.

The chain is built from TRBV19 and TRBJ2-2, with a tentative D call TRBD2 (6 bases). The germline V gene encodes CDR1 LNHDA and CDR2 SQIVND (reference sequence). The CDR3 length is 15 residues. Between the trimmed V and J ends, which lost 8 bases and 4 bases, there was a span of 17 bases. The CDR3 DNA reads TGTGCCAGTCTTGGGTCCCCGGGAGTCACCGGGGAGCTGTTTTTT. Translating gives CASLGSPGVTGELFF.

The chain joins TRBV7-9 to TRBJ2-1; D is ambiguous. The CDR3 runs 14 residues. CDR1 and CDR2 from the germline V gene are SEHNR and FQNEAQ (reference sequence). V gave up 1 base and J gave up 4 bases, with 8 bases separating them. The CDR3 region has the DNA TGTGCCAGCAGCTTAGGCGGCTCTTACAATGAGCAGTTCTTC. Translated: CASSLGGSYNEQFF.

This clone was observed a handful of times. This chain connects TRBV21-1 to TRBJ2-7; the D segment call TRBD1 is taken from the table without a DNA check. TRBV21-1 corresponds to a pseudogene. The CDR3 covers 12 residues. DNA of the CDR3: TGTGCCAGCAGCGTGGACAGCTACGAGCAGTACGTC. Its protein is CASSVDSYEQYV.

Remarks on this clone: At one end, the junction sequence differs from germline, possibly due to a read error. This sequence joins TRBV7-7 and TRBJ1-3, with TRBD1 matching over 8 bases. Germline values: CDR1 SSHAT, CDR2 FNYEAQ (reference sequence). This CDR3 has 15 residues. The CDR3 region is CASSLGQGSGNTIYF. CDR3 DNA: TGTGCTAGCAGCCTTGGACAGGGCTCTGGAAACACCATATATTTT.

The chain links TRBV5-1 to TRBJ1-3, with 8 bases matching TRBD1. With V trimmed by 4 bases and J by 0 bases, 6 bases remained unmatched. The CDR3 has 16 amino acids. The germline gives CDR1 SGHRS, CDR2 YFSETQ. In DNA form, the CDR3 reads TGCGCCAGCAGCGGCGGGACAGGTAACTCTGGAAACACCATATATTTT. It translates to CASSGGTGNSGNTIYF.

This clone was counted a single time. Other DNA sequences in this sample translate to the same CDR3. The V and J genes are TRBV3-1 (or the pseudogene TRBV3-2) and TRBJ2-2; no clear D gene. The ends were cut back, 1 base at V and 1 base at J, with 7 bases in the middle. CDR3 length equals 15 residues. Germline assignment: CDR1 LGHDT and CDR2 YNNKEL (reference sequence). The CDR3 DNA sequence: TGTGCCAGCAGCCAAGGCCTAGAGAACACCGGGGAGCTGTTTTTT. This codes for CASSQGLENTGELFF.

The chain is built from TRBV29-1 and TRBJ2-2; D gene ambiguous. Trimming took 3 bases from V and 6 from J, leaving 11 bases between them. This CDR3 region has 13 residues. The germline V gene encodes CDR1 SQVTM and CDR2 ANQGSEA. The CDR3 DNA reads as TGCAGCGTTGAGCGCGGCAGACCCGGGGAGCTGTTTTTT. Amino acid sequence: CSVERGRPGELFF.

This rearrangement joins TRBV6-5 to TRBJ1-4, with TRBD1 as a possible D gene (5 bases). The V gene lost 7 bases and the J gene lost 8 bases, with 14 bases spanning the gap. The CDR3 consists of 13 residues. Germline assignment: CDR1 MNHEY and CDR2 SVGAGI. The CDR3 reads CASNPTGGEKLFF. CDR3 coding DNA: TGTGCCAGCAACCCTACGGGGGGGGAAAAACTGTTTTTT.